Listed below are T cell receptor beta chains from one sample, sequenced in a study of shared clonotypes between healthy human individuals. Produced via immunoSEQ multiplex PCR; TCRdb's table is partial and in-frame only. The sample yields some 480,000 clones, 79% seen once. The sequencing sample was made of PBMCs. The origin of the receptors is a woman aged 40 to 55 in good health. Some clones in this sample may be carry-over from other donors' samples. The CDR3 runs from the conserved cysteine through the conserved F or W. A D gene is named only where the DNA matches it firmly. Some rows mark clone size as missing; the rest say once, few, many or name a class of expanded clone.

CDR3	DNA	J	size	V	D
CASSSGTSGNNEQFF	TGTGCCAGCAGTAGCGGGACTAGCGGAAACAATGAGCAGTTCTTC	TRBJ2-1	many	TRBV6-4	TRBD2
CASSPQLEYEQYF	TGTGCCAGCTCACCTCAACTTGAGTACGAGCAGTACTTC	TRBJ2-7	.	TRBV18	.
CASSGGRGHTEAFF	TGTGCCAGCAGTGGGGGCCGGGGACACACTGAAGCTTTCTTT	TRBJ1-1	many	TRBV2	.
CASSLRGTSEQYF	TGTGCCAGCAGCCTCCGGGGGACCAGCGAGCAGTACTTC	TRBJ2-7	.	TRBV7-3	.
CASRRGIESYEQYF	TGTGCCAGCAGGCGGGGCATCGAGTCCTACGAGCAGTACTTC	TRBJ2-7	.	TRBV6-5	.
CASRRQLRDYGYTF	TGTGCCAGCAGACGACAGCTCCGGGACTATGGCTACACCTTC	TRBJ1-2	.	TRBV28	.
CASSEASGVESTDTQYF	TGCGCCAGCAGTGAGGCTAGCGGGGTAGAAAGCACAGATACGCAGTATTTT	TRBJ2-3	.	TRBV10-2	TRBD2
CASNTMYQETQYF	TGTGCCAGCAACACAATGTACCAAGAGACCCAGTACTTC	TRBJ2-5	once	TRBV6-1	.
CASSRGTSSYNEQFF	TGTGCCAGCAGTCGGGGTACTAGCTCCTACAATGAGCAGTTCTTC	TRBJ2-1	.	TRBV5-4	.
CASSLLGAGSNQPQHF	TGTGCCAGCAGTTTACTGGGGGCTGGCAGCAATCAGCCCCAGCATTTT	TRBJ1-5	few	TRBV27	.
CASRLAGESYEQYF	TGTGCCAGTAGACTAGCGGGAGAGTCCTACGAGCAGTACTTC	TRBJ2-7	few	TRBV19	TRBD2
CASSLDSKLATDTQYF	TGTGCCAGCAGCTTAGATTCTAAACTAGCTACAGATACGCAGTATTTT	TRBJ2-3	once	TRBV7-9	.
CTSSRTRGSSAKNIQYF	TGCACCAGCAGCCGTACTCGGGGTTCGTCGGCCAAAAACATTCAGTACTTC	TRBJ2-4	.	TRBV1	.
CASRSFARNTEAFF	TGTGCCAGCAGAAGTTTTGCTAGGAACACTGAAGCTTTCTTT	TRBJ1-1	many	TRBV6-4	.
CASSLDRTTDTQYF	TGCGCCAGCAGCTTGGACAGAACCACAGATACGCAGTATTTT	TRBJ2-3	once	TRBV5-1	.
CAWVMTGTANTEAFF	TGTGCCTGGGTGATGACCGGGACAGCGAACACTGAAGCTTTCTTT	TRBJ1-1	.	TRBV30	TRBD1
CASSEQDRVVYGYTF	TGTGCCAGCAGTGAACAGGACAGGGTGGTCTATGGCTACACCTTC	TRBJ1-2	few	TRBV2	TRBD1
CASSVLAGGDTQYF	TGTGCCAGCAGTGTTCTAGCGGGAGGCGATACGCAGTATTTT	TRBJ2-3	.	TRBV2	TRBD2
CASSPKGGSSYEQYF	TGCGCCAGCAGCCCGAAGGGCGGAAGCTCCTACGAGCAGTACTTC	TRBJ2-7	.	TRBV5-1	.
CASSLIALSDTQYF	TGCGCCAGCAGCTTGATAGCCCTCTCAGATACGCAGTATTTT	TRBJ2-3	.	TRBV5-1	.
CASSVDPGGGALPYEQYF	TGTGCCAGCAGCGTAGACCCCGGCGGGGGGGCTTTACCCTACGAGCAGTACTTC	TRBJ2-7	.	TRBV9	TRBD2
CASSLTGNTEAFF	TGCGCCAGCAGCCTTACAGGGAACACTGAAGCTTTCTTT	TRBJ1-1	.	TRBV5-1	.
CASSLALAGNTGELFF	TGTGCCAGCAGCTTAGCACTAGCGGGGAACACCGGGGAGCTGTTTTTT	TRBJ2-2	.	TRBV7-2	TRBD2
CASSVAGHSGANVLTF	TGTGCCAGCAGCGTAGCCGGACACTCTGGGGCCAACGTCCTGACTTTC	TRBJ2-6	.	TRBV9	.
CAIRRQDTQYF	TGTGCCATCAGAAGACAGGATACGCAGTATTTT	TRBJ2-3	.	TRBV10-3	.
CASSHLRGSSYNEQFF	TGTGCCAGCAGCCACCTCAGAGGGAGCTCCTACAATGAGCAGTTCTTC	TRBJ2-1	.	TRBV7-9	.